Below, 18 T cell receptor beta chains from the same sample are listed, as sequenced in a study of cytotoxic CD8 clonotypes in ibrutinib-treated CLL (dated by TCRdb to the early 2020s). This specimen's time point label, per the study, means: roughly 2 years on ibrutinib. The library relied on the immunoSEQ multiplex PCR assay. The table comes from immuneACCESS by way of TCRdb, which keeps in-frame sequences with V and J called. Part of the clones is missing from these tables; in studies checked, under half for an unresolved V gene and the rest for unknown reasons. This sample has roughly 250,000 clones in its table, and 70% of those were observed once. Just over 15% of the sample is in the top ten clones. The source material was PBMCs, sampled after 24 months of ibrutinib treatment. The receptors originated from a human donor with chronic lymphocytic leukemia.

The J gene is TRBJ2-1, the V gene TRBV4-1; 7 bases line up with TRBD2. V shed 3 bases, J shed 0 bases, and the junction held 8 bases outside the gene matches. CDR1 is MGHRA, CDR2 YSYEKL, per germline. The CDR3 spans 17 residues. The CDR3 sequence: CASSQSERDSSYNEQFF. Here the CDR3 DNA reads TGCGCCAGCAGCCAGAGCGAGCGGGATTCCTCCTACAATGAGCAGTTCTTC.

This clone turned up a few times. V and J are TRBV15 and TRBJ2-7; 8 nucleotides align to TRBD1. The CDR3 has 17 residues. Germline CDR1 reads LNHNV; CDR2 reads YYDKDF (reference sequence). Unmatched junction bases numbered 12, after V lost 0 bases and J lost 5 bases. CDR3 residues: CATSRDRPGGTSDEQYF. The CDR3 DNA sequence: TGTGCCACCAGCAGAGACCGCCCAGGGGGCACCTCAGACGAGCAGTACTTC.

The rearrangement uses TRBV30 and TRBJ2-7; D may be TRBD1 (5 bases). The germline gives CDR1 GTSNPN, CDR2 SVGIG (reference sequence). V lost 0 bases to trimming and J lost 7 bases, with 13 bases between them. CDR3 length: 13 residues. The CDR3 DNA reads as TGTGCCTGGAGTGTACAGGTGACCGGGGAGCAGTACTTC. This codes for CAWSVQVTGEQYF.

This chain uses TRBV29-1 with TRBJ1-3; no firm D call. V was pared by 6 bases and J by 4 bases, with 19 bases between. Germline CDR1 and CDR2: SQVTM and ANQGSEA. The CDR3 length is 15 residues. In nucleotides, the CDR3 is TGCAGCGTCCTTAACCCCACGGGCCAGGGAAACACCATATATTTT. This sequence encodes CSVLNPTGQGNTIYF.

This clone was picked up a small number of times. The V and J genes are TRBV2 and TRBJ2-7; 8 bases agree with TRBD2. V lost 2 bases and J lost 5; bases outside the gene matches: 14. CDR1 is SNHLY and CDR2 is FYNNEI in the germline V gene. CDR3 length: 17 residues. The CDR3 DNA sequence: TGTGCCAGCAGTGAATGGTTACTAGCGGATACTGAAGACGAGCAGTACTTC. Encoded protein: CASSEWLLADTEDEQYF.

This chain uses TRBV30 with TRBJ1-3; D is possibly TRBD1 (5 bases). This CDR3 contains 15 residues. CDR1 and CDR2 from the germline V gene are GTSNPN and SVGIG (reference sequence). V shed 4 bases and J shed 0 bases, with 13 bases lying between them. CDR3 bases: TGTGCCTGGAAAAAAGACAGCTTCTCTGGAAACACCATATATTTT. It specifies CAWKKDSFSGNTIYF. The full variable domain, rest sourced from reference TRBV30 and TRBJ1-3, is SQTIHQWPATLVQPVGSPLSLECTVEGTSNPNLYWYRQAAGRGLQLLFYSVGIGQISSEVPQNLSASRPQDRQFILSSKKLLLSDSGFYLCAWKKDSFSGNTIYFGEGSWLTVV.

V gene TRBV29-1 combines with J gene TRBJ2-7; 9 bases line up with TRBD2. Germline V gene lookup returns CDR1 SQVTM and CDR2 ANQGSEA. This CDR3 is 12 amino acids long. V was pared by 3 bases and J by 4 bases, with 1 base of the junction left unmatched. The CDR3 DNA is TGCAGCGTTGAGCGGGAGGGTTACGAGCAGTACTTC. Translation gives CSVEREGYEQYF.

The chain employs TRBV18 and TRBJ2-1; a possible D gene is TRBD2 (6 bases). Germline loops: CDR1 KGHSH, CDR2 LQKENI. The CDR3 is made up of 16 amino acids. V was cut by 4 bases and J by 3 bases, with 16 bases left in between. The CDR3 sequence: CASSQGTGRVYNEQFF. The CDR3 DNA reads TGTGCCAGCTCACAAGGGACTGGGCGGGTCTACAATGAGCAGTTCTTC.

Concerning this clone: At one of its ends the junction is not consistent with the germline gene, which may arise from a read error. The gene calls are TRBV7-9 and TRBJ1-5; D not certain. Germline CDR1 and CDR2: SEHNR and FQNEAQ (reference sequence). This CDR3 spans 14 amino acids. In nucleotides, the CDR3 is TGTGCCAGCAGTTTAGAGAATAGCAATCAGCCCCAGCATTTT. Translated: CASSLENSNQPQHF.

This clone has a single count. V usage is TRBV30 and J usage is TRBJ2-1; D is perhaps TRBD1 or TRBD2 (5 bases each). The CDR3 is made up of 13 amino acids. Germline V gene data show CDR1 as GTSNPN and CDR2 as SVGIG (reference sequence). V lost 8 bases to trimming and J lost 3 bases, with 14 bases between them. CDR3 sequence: CAQGRDGYNEQFF. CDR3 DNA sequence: TGTGCCCAAGGCCGGGACGGCTACAATGAGCAGTTCTTC.

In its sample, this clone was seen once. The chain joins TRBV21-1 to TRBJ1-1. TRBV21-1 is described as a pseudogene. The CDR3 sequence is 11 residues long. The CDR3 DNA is TGTGCCAGCAGCAAAGGCGAAGGGGCTTTCTTT. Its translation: CASSKGEGAFF.

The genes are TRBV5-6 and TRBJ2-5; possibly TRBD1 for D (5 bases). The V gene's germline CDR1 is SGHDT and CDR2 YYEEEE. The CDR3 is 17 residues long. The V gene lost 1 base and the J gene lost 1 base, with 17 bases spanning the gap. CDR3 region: CASSLRFQGRSQETQYF. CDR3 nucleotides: TGTGCCAGCAGCTTGCGGTTCCAGGGCAGAAGCCAAGAGACCCAGTACTTC.

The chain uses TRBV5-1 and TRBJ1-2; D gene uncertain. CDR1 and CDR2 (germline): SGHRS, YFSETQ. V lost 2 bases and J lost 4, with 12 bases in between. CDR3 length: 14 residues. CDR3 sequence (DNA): TGCGCCAGCAGCTTTTCTGAAGCCTCCTATGGCTACACCTTC. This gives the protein CASSFSEASYGYTF.

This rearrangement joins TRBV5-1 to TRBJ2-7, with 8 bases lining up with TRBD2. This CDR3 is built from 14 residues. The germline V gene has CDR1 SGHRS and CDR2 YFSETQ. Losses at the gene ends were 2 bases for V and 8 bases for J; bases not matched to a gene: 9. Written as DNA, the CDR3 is TGCGCCAGCAGCTTCGGGACTAGGTCTCCCAAGCAGTACTTC. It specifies CASSFGTRSPKQYF.

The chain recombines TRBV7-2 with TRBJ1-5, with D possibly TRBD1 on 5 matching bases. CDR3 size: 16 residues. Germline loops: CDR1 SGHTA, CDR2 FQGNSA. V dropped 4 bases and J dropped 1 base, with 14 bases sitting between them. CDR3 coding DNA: TGTGCCAGCAGCTGGGGCGGTTTAAGAAGCAATCAGCCCCAGCATTTT. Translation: CASSWGGLRSNQPQHF.

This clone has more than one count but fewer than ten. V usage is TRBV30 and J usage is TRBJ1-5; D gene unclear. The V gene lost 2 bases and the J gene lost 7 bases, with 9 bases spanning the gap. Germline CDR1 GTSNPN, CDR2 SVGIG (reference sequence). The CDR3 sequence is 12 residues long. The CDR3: CAWSSPGQPQHF. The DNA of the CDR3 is TGTGCCTGGAGTAGTCCAGGCCAGCCCCAGCATTTT.

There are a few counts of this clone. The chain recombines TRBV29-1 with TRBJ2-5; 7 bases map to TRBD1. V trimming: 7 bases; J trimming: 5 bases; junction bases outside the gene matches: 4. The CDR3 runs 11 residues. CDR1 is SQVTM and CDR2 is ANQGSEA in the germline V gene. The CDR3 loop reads CSGTGLETQYF. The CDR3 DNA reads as TGCAGCGGGACAGGTCTGGAGACCCAGTACTTC.

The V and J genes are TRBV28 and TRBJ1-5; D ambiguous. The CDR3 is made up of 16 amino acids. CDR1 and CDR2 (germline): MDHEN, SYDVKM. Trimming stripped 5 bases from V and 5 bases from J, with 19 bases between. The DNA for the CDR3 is TGTGCCAGCAGTGGGATTGGAACCCCTTTGGATCAGCCCCAGCATTTT. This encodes CASSGIGTPLDQPQHF. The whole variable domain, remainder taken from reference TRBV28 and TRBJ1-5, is DVKVTQSSRYLVKRTGEKVFLECVQDMDHENMFWYRQDPGLGLRLIYFSYDVKMKEKGDIPEGYSVSREKKERFSLILESASTNQTSMYLCASSGIGTPLDQPQHFGDGTRLSIL.